Here is one T cell receptor (beta chain) with its context. There is no known antigen for this receptor. A much more abundant neighbour one base away suggests this may be a read error. The CDR3 does not end in the conserved phenylalanine or tryptophan, so this is likely a read error. The data are from a study of early T cells in non-severe SARS-CoV-2 infection listed by TCRdb under 2021. With regard to the full study: Because TCR sequencing was done on bulk RNA from unsorted whole blood, the alpha and beta chains could not be paired. Results the study describes overall, beyond this receptor: Matching against VDJdb was skewed toward anti-spike CD8 responses, likely underestimated virus-specific expansions, and missed private and CD4 specificities.

The library was obtained by 5' RACE. Sequencing used a NextSeq 500. Unique molecular identifiers were attached to individual cDNA molecules in the TCR library protocol so that sequencing error and PCR bias could be corrected. Both TCR alpha and beta chains were sequenced, and tight co-correlation was observed between alpha and beta sequence abundances in each sample. Concerning the study's data processing: Decombinator V4 was used to perform V gene, J gene and CDR3 annotation of TCR sequences. TCRs were defined as expanded if a significant change between any two time points was detected under a Poisson model with p below 0.0001. TCR abundances were normalised to the total number of TCRs sequenced in each sample and reported as counts per million. VDJdb, accessed 1 November 2021, was searched for CMV, EBV and SARS-CoV-2 annotated TCRs, with TCRs annotated for multiple antigens excluded. TCRdb's own reprocessing of the public reads used fastp at Q25 and MiXCR and kept productive beta chains. Under each unique CDR3 protein, matching rows form one entry showing the most common genes and DNA. TCRdb, not the authors, supplied the V and J calls. Within this sample are 70,000 to 90,000 distinct CDR3 sequences, with around 11% of them counted one time only. The ten biggest clones cover approximately 4.5% of the sample.

A case-control design nested within a healthcare worker cohort in London, UK, was used, with weekly nasopharyngeal swab PCR tests and blood sampling performed. Healthcare workers were recruited during the week of the UK lockdown, between 23 and 31 March 2020, and followed weekly for up to roughly 15 weeks. Specimen: whole blood. The sequence derives from an adult who was a healthcare worker with PCR-confirmed SARS-CoV-2 infection or an uninfected control (not recorded which).

The CDR3 region: CASSLQVQETQYL. DNA sequence: TGTGCCAGCTCACTGCAGGTCCAAGAGACCCAGTACCTC. The chain was built from TRBV18 and TRBJ2-5; no D gene can be assigned with confidence. The CDR3 totals 13 residues, both ends included. Here the CDR3 DNA is all that survives: 39 bases in frame from base 1. The V and J ends are trimmed by 4 bases and 1 base, leaving 7 bases between them. As encoded in the germline V gene, CDR1 is KGHSH while CDR2 is LQKENI.